The 6 T cell receptor beta chains listed next were all sequenced from one sample in a study of PD-1 blockade in classical Hodgkin lymphoma. Clones were sequenced by immunoSEQ multiplex PCR, and TCRdb holds only the in-frame ones, with some missing. The sample gives over 15,000 clones, 82% of which show up once; 25% to 30% is in the top ten. Exposure to brentuximab vedotin varied, and each patient had relapsed following autologous stem cell transplantation. The sample consisted of peripheral blood mononuclear cells (PBMCs), taken before the second cycle of nivolumab. The receptors here all came from a human donor with classical Hodgkin lymphoma.

This clone has a single count. The V and J genes are TRBV4-1 and TRBJ2-5; 11 bases match TRBD2. The CDR3 covers 16 residues. With 2 bases clipped from V and 7 bases from J, the junction kept 9 bases outside the gene matches. The germline V gene has CDR1 MGHRA and CDR2 YSYEKL. The CDR3 coding sequence is TGCGCCAGCAGCCAACGACTAGCGGGACTCGTTGGGACCCAGTACTTC. Its translation: CASSQRLAGLVGTQYF.

The chain has TRBV2 and TRBJ1-6; tentatively, D is TRBD1 (6 bases). Germline V gives CDR1 SNHLY, CDR2 FYNNEI. CDR3 length equals 14 residues. Between the trimmed V and J ends, which lost 1 base and 10 bases, there was a span of 11 bases. The CDR3 reads CASSEETGISPLHF. The CDR3 DNA reads as TGTGCCAGCAGTGAAGAAACAGGGATCTCACCCCTCCACTTT.

This chain uses TRBV12-5 with TRBJ1-4; the match to TRBD1 covers 9 bases. Germline V lookup: CDR1 LGHNT, CDR2 FRNRAP. After removal of 5 bases from V and 3 bases from J, the junction contained 4 bases not matched to a gene. The CDR3 consists of 15 residues. The CDR3, as DNA: TGTGCTAGTGGTCCAGGGACAGGGTCTAATGAAAAACTGTTTTTT. This encodes CASGPGTGSNEKLFF.

V usage is TRBV9 and J usage is TRBJ2-3, with 10 bases lining up with TRBD1. This CDR3 comprises 16 residues. The germline gives CDR1 SGDLS, CDR2 YYNGEE. Trimming cost V 3 bases and J 4 bases; bases outside gene matches: 8. CDR3 nucleotide sequence: TGTGCCAGCAGCGCAGGAGACAGGGGGCGTGCAGATACGCAGTATTTT. It yields the protein CASSAGDRGRADTQYF.

A few counts support this clone. The genes are TRBV9 and TRBJ1-4; TRBD1 is a possible D gene (5 bases). In germline, CDR1 is SGDLS, CDR2 YYNGEE. The CDR3 has 14 residues. The ends were cut back, 2 bases at V and 5 bases at J, with 10 bases in the middle. CDR3 amino acids: CASSVGVQNEKLFF. The DNA for the CDR3 is TGTGCCAGCAGCGTGGGGGTCCAAAATGAAAAACTGTTTTTT.

V usage is TRBV4-1 and J usage is TRBJ2-3, with D possibly TRBD2 on 6 matching bases. V was clipped by 2 bases and J by 4 bases, with 16 bases between them. Germline assignment: CDR1 MGHRA and CDR2 YSYEKL. The length of the CDR3 is 16 residues. The CDR3 DNA is TGCGCCAGCAGCCAACCTAACTCGGGACTCCCAGATACGCAGTATTTT. This gives the protein CASSQPNSGLPDTQYF.